Presented here are 10 T cell receptor beta chains from one specimen sequenced in a study of cytomegalovirus exposure and HLA in healthy donors. Primers included in the PCR were 60 Vbeta and 13 Jbeta primers. Produced via immunoSEQ multiplex PCR; TCRdb's table is partial and in-frame only. The data hold 64,000 or so clones, with approximately 83% observed a single time. Sequencing was done on a sample of PBMCs. All receptors derive from a female donor in good health and CMV-seronegative.

V gene TRBV10-3 combines with J gene TRBJ2-2, with D perhaps matching TRBD1 (5 bases). Trimming took 5 bases from V and 2 from J, leaving 12 bases between them. CDR1 is ENHRY and CDR2 is SYGVKD in the germline V gene. The CDR3 covers 15 residues. CDR3 protein: CAISPQGLNTGELFF. The CDR3 bases are TGTGCCATCAGTCCGCAGGGCCTCAACACCGGGGAGCTGTTTTTT.

This clone was found a few times. The chain uses TRBV4-2 and TRBJ2-1; a weak D match, TRBD2 (5 bases). This CDR3 has 15 residues. CDR1 is LGHNA, CDR2 YNFKEQ, per germline. The ends were cut back, 0 bases at V and 10 bases at J, with 16 bases in the middle. The CDR3 spells CASSQESAGSSEQFF. CDR3 nucleotide sequence: TGTGCCAGCAGCCAAGAATCTGCGGGTTCCTCCGAGCAGTTCTTC.

The CDR3 DNA reads as TGTGCCAGCAGCAGCCAGACAGGGGGCTTAGCTAACTATGGCTACACCTTC. Translation gives CASSSQTGGLANYGYTF. This chain connects TRBV5-8 to TRBJ1-2; TRBD1 aligns across 10 bases. The ends lost 4 bases at V and 0 bases at J; junction bases unmatched: 9. CDR1 and CDR2 from the germline V gene are SGHTS and YDEGEE. This CDR3 region has 17 residues.

As concerns this clone: One end of the junction fails to match germline, which may point to a read error. The V call is TRBV7-7, the J call TRBJ2-3; 10 bases align to TRBD2. Germline-derived CDR1 and CDR2 are SSHAT and FNYEAQ (reference sequence). The CDR3 is made up of 16 amino acids. The CDR3 region is CASSAGTSAYTDTQYF. Here the CDR3 DNA reads TGTGCTAGCAGCGCCGGGACTAGCGCCTACACAGATACGCAGTATTTT. The full variable domain, with the rest looked up from reference TRBV7-7 and TRBJ2-3, is GAGVSQSPRYKVTKRGQDVTLRCDPISSHATLYWYQQALGQGPEFLTYFNYEAQPDKSGLPSDRFSAERPEGSISTLTIQRTEQRDSAMYRCASSAGTSAYTDTQYFGPGTRLTVL.

V gene TRBV10-3 combines with J gene TRBJ2-1; D may be TRBD2 (6 bases). The CDR3 is made up of 14 amino acids. Germline CDR1 and CDR2: ENHRY and SYGVKD. The V gene lost 4 bases and the J gene lost 10 bases, with 17 bases spanning the gap. This CDR3 reads CAISGMNGGEEQFF. The CDR3 DNA reads as TGTGCCATCAGTGGAATGAACGGGGGTGAAGAGCAGTTCTTC.

This rearrangement joins TRBV27 to TRBJ1-2; a possible D gene is TRBD1 (5 bases). CDR1 and CDR2 from the germline V gene are MNHEY and SMNVEV (reference sequence). The V gene lost 7 bases and the J gene lost 5 bases, with 26 bases spanning the gap. The CDR3 contains 17 residues. CDR3 nucleotides: TGTGCCAGCACCACAATGCGGGGGGTCTATGGTCAATATGGCTACACCTTC. This sequence encodes CASTTMRGVYGQYGYTF.

J is TRBJ2-1 and V is TRBV6-1; TRBD2 aligns across 12 bases. This CDR3 is 17 amino acids long. Germline values: CDR1 MNHNS, CDR2 SASEGT. The trim removed 4 bases at V and 7 bases at J, leaving 11 bases unmatched. The CDR3 loop is CASSATQTSGSKNEQFF. In DNA form, the CDR3 reads TGTGCCAGCAGTGCAACCCAGACTAGCGGGAGTAAAAATGAGCAGTTCTTC.

Turning to this clone: Other DNA sequences from this sample encode an identical CDR3 as well. This sequence joins TRBV29-1 and TRBJ2-7, with 7 nucleotides matching TRBD1. Trimming removed 6 bases from V and 4 bases from J; junction bases left unmatched: 12. The CDR3 runs 14 residues. CDR1 is SQVTM and CDR2 is ANQGSEA in the germline V gene. CDR3 nucleotide sequence: TGCAGCGTGGGGGATAGGGGGCTTTTTTACGAGCAGTACTTC. Residues: CSVGDRGLFYEQYF.

This clone was detected only once. V is TRBV7-2 and J is TRBJ2-5, with D possibly TRBD1 on 5 matching bases. The V gene lost 3 bases and the J gene lost 1 base, with 15 bases spanning the gap. This CDR3 has 16 amino acids. From germline, CDR1 is SGHTA and CDR2 FQGNSA. The CDR3 spells CASSLNGGRAQETQYF. The CDR3 region has the DNA TGTGCCAGCAGCTTGAACGGTGGCAGGGCCCAAGAGACCCAGTACTTC.

The chain uses TRBV7-9 and TRBJ2-5; possible D gene TRBD1, 5 bases. Per germline, CDR1 SEHNR and CDR2 FQNEAQ (reference sequence). The CDR3 consists of 14 residues. V was pared by 1 base and J by 2 bases, with 8 bases between. In DNA form, the CDR3 reads TGTGCCAGCAGCTTAGACAAGGGGCAAGAGACCCAGTACTTC. It codes for CASSLDKGQETQYF.